One TCR beta chain is described in this entry. The sample belongs to a study of blood T cell repertoires in COVID-19. Study-level background: The study drew acute and convalescent COVID-19 samples from the United States, Italy and Spain.

Source study methods: Estimation of nucleated cell counts relied on the amplification of reference gene primers. Measured with immunoSEQ multiplex PCR; TCRdb has only the in-frame clones, and not every one. V and J calls and clone size are as listed in that table; D and trimming were resolved from the DNA. Among about 87,000 clones, about 90% were seen once, and the ten largest hold 6.5% to 8.5%. Patients in Seattle were enrolled during active infection, then followed longitudinally. The specimen sequenced was peripheral blood. The receptor's source is a man aged 18 to 30 with COVID-19, enrolled during active disease.

This CDR3 is CASSLIAGGKAIQYF. As DNA, the CDR3 is TGCGCCAGCAGCTTAATAGCGGGAGGGAAAGCCATTCAGTACTTC. The chain couples TRBV5-1 to TRBJ2-4, with TRBD2 identical over 11 bases. Germline assignment: CDR1 SGHRS and CDR2 YFSETQ. The CDR3 is 15 residues long. Losses at the gene ends were 2 bases for V and 9 bases for J; bases not matched to a gene: 7.